The 27 T cell receptor beta chains below come from one sample, sequenced in a study of blood T cell repertoires in COVID-19. Here immunoSEQ multiplex PCR was the method, and the copy in TCRdb shows in-frame clones only, minus some. The sample holds about 330,000 clones, approximately 90% seen once. Sequencing was performed on PBMCs or T cells enriched from blood (not recorded which). Receptors originate from a woman under 30 who had recovered from COVID-19.

The CDR3 DNA reads TGTGCCACCAGTGATCGGACAGGGAATCGCGGCTACACCTTC. Protein: CATSDRTGNRGYTF. V and J are TRBV24-1 and TRBJ1-2; 8 bases agree with TRBD1. The V and J ends lost 3 bases and 8 bases, in that order; junction bases with no gene match: 7. CDR1 and CDR2 (germline): KGHDR, SFDVKD. The CDR3 has 14 amino acids.

The chain combines TRBV30 with TRBJ1-2, with 12 bases matching TRBD1. Germline V gives CDR1 GTSNPN, CDR2 SVGIG (reference sequence). V lost 3 bases and J lost 3; bases outside the gene matches: 11. This CDR3 has 17 amino acids. CDR3 sequence (DNA): TGTGCCTGGAGCCCCGAGGGACAGGGGGCGCTGGACTATGGCTACACCTTC. This codes for CAWSPEGQGALDYGYTF.

The chain is built from TRBV19 and TRBJ1-1; 7 bases are a match to TRBD1. Germline V gene lookup returns CDR1 LNHDA and CDR2 SQIVND (reference sequence). Trimming at V came to 7 bases and at J to 0 bases, leaving 11 bases not matched to a gene. The CDR3 length is 16 residues. CDR3 DNA sequence: TGTGCCAGTACCTATCGATGGGACAGCATGAACACTGAAGCTTTCTTT. Its translation is CASTYRWDSMNTEAFF.

DNA for the CDR3: TGTGCCAGTAGTATATTCTTTCCCTTGGGCACTAGCGGGGGCACAGATACGCAGTATTTT. Translating gives CASSIFFPLGTSGGTDTQYF. V is TRBV19 and J is TRBJ2-3; 10 bases map to TRBD2. V shed 2 bases and J 1 base; nucleotides not matched to a gene: 15. The CDR3 loop spans 20 amino acids. Germline assignment: CDR1 LNHDA and CDR2 SQIVND (reference sequence).

The CDR3 region is CASSPLGQGTYGYTF. CDR3 DNA sequence: TGTGCCAGCTCACCATTGGGACAGGGGACCTATGGCTACACCTTC. The chain couples TRBV18 to TRBJ1-2, with 10 bases fitting TRBD1. After removal of 2 bases from V and 4 bases from J, the junction contained 4 bases not matched to a gene. The CDR3 has 15 amino acids. Germline V lookup: CDR1 KGHSH, CDR2 LQKENI.

The chain's CDR3 is CASSRSDFWGDTIYF. CDR3 coding DNA: TGTGCCAGCAGCCGAAGCGATTTTTGGGGGGACACCATATATTTT. The chain employs TRBV3-1 (or the pseudogene TRBV3-2) and TRBJ1-3, with a possible D match to TRBD1 (5 bases). V lost 4 bases to trimming and J lost 8 bases, with 18 bases between them. CDR3 length: 15 amino acids. Germline CDR1 reads LGHDT; CDR2 reads YNNKEL (reference sequence).

The gene calls are TRBV28 and TRBJ1-5; 9 bases fit TRBD1. V dropped 8 bases and J dropped 3; count of bases not matched to a gene: 8. This CDR3 is 15 amino acids long. CDR1 is MDHEN and CDR2 is SYDVKM in the germline V gene. CDR3 residues: CASVTGGMDNQPQHF. For the CDR3, the DNA is TGTGCCAGCGTGACAGGGGGGATGGACAATCAGCCCCAGCATTTT.

This sequence joins TRBV25-1 and TRBJ2-5; the match to TRBD2 covers 10 bases. The CDR3 consists of 17 residues. The junction had 10 bases not matched to a gene; V was cut back by 1 base and J by 5 bases. CDR1 MGHDK and CDR2 SYGVNS come from the germline V gene. CDR3 nucleotide sequence: TGTGCCAGCAGTGAATTCGGGGCTAGCGGGGGCCGGGAGACCCAGTACTTC. Its translation: CASSEFGASGGRETQYF.

About this clone itself: One junction end disagrees with the germline gene, perhaps due to a read error. The CDR3 sequence is CASRGRQVPPYNEQFF. In nucleotides, the CDR3 is TGTGCCAGCAGGGGCAGACAGGTCCCCCCTTACAATGAACAGTTCTTC. The chain is built from TRBV2 and TRBJ2-1; maybe TRBD1 (6 bases). Germline V gives CDR1 SNHLY, CDR2 FYNNEI. This CDR3 contains 16 residues.

This chain links TRBV19 with TRBJ2-7, with TRBD1 matching 10 bases. After removal of 4 bases from V and 6 bases from J, the junction contained 9 bases not matched to a gene. CDR1 and CDR2 (germline): LNHDA, SQIVND (reference sequence). CDR3 size: 15 residues. This chain's CDR3 is CASSTRDRGIGEQYF. CDR3 coding DNA: TGTGCCAGTAGTACACGGGACAGGGGCATCGGCGAGCAGTACTTC.

This clone was counted only a few times. The chain uses TRBV28 and TRBJ1-1; D gene uncertain. V dropped 6 bases and J dropped 0 bases, with 11 bases sitting between them. The CDR3 contains 14 residues. Germline CDR1 reads MDHEN; CDR2 reads SYDVKM. The CDR3 protein is CASSLTRMNTEAFF. CDR3 nucleotide sequence: TGTGCCAGCAGCCTGACAAGAATGAACACTGAAGCTTTCTTT.

This chain uses TRBV2 with TRBJ2-1; a possible D gene is TRBD2 (6 bases). The CDR3 contains 13 residues. Germline V gene sequence: CDR1 SNHLY, CDR2 FYNNEI. Trimming shortened V by 4 bases and J by 11 bases, and 15 bases separated the two germline ends. The DNA for the CDR3 is TGTGCCAGCAGTGGCGTGACTAGATTAAAGCAGTTCTTC. Protein product: CASSGVTRLKQFF.

V and J are TRBV7-2 and TRBJ1-2; 7 bases are a match to TRBD1. This CDR3 has 14 residues. CDR1 is SGHTA and CDR2 is FQGNSA in the germline V gene. J lost 3 bases, V lost 10 bases, and 11 bases had no gene match. The CDR3 DNA reads TGTGCCATCGAGCCAATTACAGGGGACTATGGCTACACCTTC. It codes for CAIEPITGDYGYTF.

CDR3 amino acids: CASSVGTLRQGELFF. CDR3 nucleotides: TGTGCCAGCAGCGTAGGGACCCTTCGACAGGGGGAGCTGTTTTTT. V gene TRBV9 combines with J gene TRBJ2-2, with D possibly being TRBD1 (5 bases). Germline CDR1 SGDLS, CDR2 YYNGEE. This CDR3 contains 15 residues. V was trimmed by 0 bases and J by 8 bases, leaving 14 bases between them.

The rearrangement links TRBV30 to TRBJ2-7, with unresolved D. This CDR3 has 17 residues. Germline-derived CDR1 and CDR2 are GTSNPN and SVGIG (reference sequence). Trimming took 3 bases from V and 1 from J, leaving 22 bases between them. CDR3 amino acids: CAWSPTHSPRWSYEQYF. DNA of the CDR3: TGTGCCTGGAGCCCCACCCACTCCCCTAGGTGGTCCTACGAGCAGTACTTC.

This sequence joins TRBV7-9 and TRBJ2-7; a weak D match, TRBD1 (5 bases). CDR3 length equals 12 residues. CDR1 and CDR2 from the germline V gene are SEHNR and FQNEAQ (reference sequence). V dropped 2 bases and J dropped 4 bases, with 6 bases sitting between them. The DNA for the CDR3 is TGTGCCAGCAGCTTACAGGGTTACGAGCAGTACTTC. Amino acids: CASSLQGYEQYF.

J is TRBJ1-1 and V is TRBV14; D gene unclear. Germline V gives CDR1 SGHDN, CDR2 FVKESK. The CDR3 sequence is 14 residues long. The V end lost 4 bases, the J end lost 0 bases, and 9 bases lay between the germline ends. The CDR3 sequence is CASSPGTMNTEAFF. In nucleotides, the CDR3 is TGTGCCAGCAGCCCCGGTACCATGAACACTGAAGCTTTCTTT.

This chain uses TRBV4-2 with TRBJ2-7, with D possibly being TRBD1 (5 bases). The CDR3 is 17 residues long. Trimming pared 2 bases from V and 1 base from J, leaving 18 bases between. Germline-derived CDR1 and CDR2 are LGHNA and YNFKEQ. The CDR3 sequence: CASSQPQGGPSSYEQYF. CDR3 nucleotides: TGTGCCAGCAGCCAACCGCAGGGTGGGCCCTCGTCCTACGAGCAGTACTTC.

This chain links TRBV29-1 with TRBJ1-1; possibly TRBD1 for D (6 bases). This CDR3 contains 11 residues. Germline values: CDR1 SQVTM, CDR2 ANQGSEA. Deletions cut 4 bases from V and 9 bases from J, with 12 bases between. For the CDR3, the DNA is TGCAGCGTTGGGGATGACAGGAAAGCTTTCTTT. It specifies CSVGDDRKAFF.

This sequence joins TRBV5-1 and TRBJ2-1, with 14 bases matching TRBD2. V trimming: 4 bases; J trimming: 10 bases; junction bases outside the gene matches: 10. Germline values: CDR1 SGHRS, CDR2 YFSETQ. The CDR3 extends over 16 amino acids. CDR3: CASSVSPGTSGGEQFF. DNA for the CDR3: TGCGCCAGCAGCGTGAGCCCCGGGACTAGCGGGGGAGAGCAGTTCTTC.

This rearrangement joins TRBV7-6 to TRBJ1-3; 8 bases are a match to TRBD1. CDR1 and CDR2 (germline): SGHVS, FNYEAQ. CDR3 length: 17 residues. Trimming at V came to 5 bases and at J to 1 base, leaving 10 bases not matched to a gene. The CDR3 here is CASSPFGTGRSGNTIYF. For the CDR3, the DNA is TGTGCCAGCAGCCCTTTTGGGACAGGTCGATCTGGAAACACCATATATTTT.

CDR3 DNA sequence: TGTGCCAGCAGCCAAGAGGGACTAGCGGGGTCAGATACGCAGTATTTT. Translating gives CASSQEGLAGSDTQYF. This sequence joins TRBV4-2 and TRBJ2-3, with 13 bases lining up with TRBD2. Losses at the gene ends were 0 bases for V and 4 bases for J; bases not matched to a gene: 1. Germline V gene data show CDR1 as LGHNA and CDR2 as YNFKEQ. The CDR3 extends over 16 amino acids.

The chain links TRBV6-4 to TRBJ2-3; TRBD1 is a possible D gene (5 bases). Deletions cut 9 bases from V and 0 bases from J, with 16 bases between. The CDR3 has 15 amino acids. Germline V gene data show CDR1 as MRHNA and CDR2 as SNTAGT. CDR3 sequence reads: CARTGRTLSTDTQYF. CDR3 nucleotide sequence: TGTGCCAGAACAGGACGAACCCTTAGCACAGATACGCAGTATTTT.

The chain is built from TRBV9 and TRBJ2-1; 8 bases map to TRBD2. CDR3 length equals 15 residues. V trimming: 3 bases; J trimming: 2 bases; junction bases outside the gene matches: 4. Germline V gene lookup returns CDR1 SGDLS and CDR2 YYNGEE. The CDR3 sequence is CASSDSGGTYNEQFF. The CDR3 region has the DNA TGTGCCAGCAGCGATTCGGGGGGGACCTACAATGAGCAGTTCTTC.

The V gene is TRBV4-2, the J gene TRBJ1-2; 9 positions agree with TRBD1. The CDR3 length is 19 residues. CDR1 is LGHNA and CDR2 is YNFKEQ in the germline V gene. V was pared by 0 bases and J by 4 bases, with 15 bases of the junction left unmatched. CDR3 in amino acids: CASSQDRPGQGNSPYGYTF. The CDR3 DNA reads as TGTGCCAGCAGCCAAGATCGGCCGGGACAGGGTAATAGCCCCTATGGCTACACCTTC.

The chain is built from TRBV6-5 and TRBJ1-5; D remains ambiguous. Germline V CDR1 and CDR2: MNHEY, SVGAGI. Trimming stripped 5 bases from V and 4 bases from J, with 15 bases between. The CDR3 has 15 amino acids. CDR3 region: CASSPVGGRNQPQHF. CDR3 coding DNA: TGTGCCAGCAGTCCCGTTGGAGGTCGTAATCAGCCCCAGCATTTT.

V gene TRBV7-8 combines with J gene TRBJ2-7; D gene uncertain. Deletions cut 4 bases from V and 3 bases from J, with 13 bases between. Germline CDR1 is SGHVS and CDR2 is FQNEAQ. The CDR3 loop spans 14 amino acids. The chain's CDR3 is CASSSRTSDYEQYF. CDR3 bases: TGTGCCAGCAGCTCCCGTACGAGCGACTACGAGCAGTACTTC.